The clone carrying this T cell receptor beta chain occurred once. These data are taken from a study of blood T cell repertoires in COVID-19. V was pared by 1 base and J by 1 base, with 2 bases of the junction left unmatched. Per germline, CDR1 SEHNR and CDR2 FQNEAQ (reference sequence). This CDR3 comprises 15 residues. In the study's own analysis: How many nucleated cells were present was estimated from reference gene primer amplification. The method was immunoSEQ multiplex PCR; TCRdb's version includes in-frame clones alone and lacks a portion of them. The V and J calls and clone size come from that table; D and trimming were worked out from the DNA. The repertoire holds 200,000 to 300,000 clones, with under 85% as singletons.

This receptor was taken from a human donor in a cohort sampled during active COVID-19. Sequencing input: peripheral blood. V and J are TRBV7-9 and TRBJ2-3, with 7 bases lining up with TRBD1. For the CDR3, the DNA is TGTGCCAGCAGCTTAGGACAGGGCGGCACAGATACGCAGTATTTT. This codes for CASSLGQGGTDTQYF.